This entry is about one T cell receptor (beta chain). The germline V gene has CDR1 SQVTM and CDR2 ANQGSEA. The CDR3 loop spans 15 amino acids. V shed 6 bases and J 4 bases; nucleotides not matched to a gene: 11. RNA transcripts served as template for amplifying TCR beta CDR3 sequences. HTBI primers were employed in first-round RT-PCR, then a second-round multiplex PCR followed. TCRdb recomputed calls from the multiplex PCR reads with MiXCR, one row per CDR3 protein. In the table there are 680,000 or so distinct CDR3 sequences, roughly 20% of which are singletons. This specimen belongs to a study of Graves' ophthalmopathy and Graves' hyperthyroidism. As for the study in general: Before any treatment was given, at initial diagnosis, peripheral blood was collected.

A follow-up of 18 months without ophthalmopathy meant that hyperthyroidism was stable. Uncontrolled infections, pregnancy, lactation or other autoimmune diseases led to patient exclusion. The chain recombines TRBV29-1 with TRBJ1-2; 10 bases match TRBD1. The sequencing sample was made of peripheral blood. The TCR was taken from a woman in her late teens or twenties with stable Graves' hyperthyroidism. Some clones in this sample may be carry-over from other donors' samples. The CDR3 here is CSVDDRTGGSYGYTF. Written as DNA, the CDR3 is TGCAGCGTGGACGATAGGACAGGGGGGAGCTATGGCTACACCTTC. Supplemented by reference TRBV29-1 and TRBJ1-2, the full variable domain reads SAVISQKPSRDICQRGTSLTIQCQVDSQVTMMFWYRQQPGQSLTLIATANQGSEATYESGFVIDKFPISRPNLTFSTLTVSNMSPEDSSIYLCSVDDRTGGSYGYTFGSGTRLTVV.